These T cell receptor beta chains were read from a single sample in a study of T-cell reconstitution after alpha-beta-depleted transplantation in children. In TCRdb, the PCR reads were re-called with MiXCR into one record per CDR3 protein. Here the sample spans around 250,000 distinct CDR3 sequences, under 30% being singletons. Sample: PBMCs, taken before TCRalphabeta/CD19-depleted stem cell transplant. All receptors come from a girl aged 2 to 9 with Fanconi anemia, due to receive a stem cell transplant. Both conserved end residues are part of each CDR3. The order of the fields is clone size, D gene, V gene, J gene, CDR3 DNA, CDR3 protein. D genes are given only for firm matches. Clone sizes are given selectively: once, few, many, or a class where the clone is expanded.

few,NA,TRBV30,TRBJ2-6,TGTGCCTGGAGTGTACCGGCAGGGAGGTGGGTTAGGGGGGCCAACGTCCTGACTTTC,CAWSVPAGRWVRGANVLTF
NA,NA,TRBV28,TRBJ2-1,TGTGCCAGCAGCCCGAGGGATAGCTCCTACAATGAGCAGTTCTTC,CASSPRDSSYNEQFF
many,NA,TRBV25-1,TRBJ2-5,TGTGCCAGCAGTGAAGAGACCCAGTACTTC,CASSEETQYF
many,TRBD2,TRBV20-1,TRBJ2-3,TGCAGGGGACAAGATTTCACTAGCGGGATTGCAGATACGCAGTATTTT,CRGQDFTSGIADTQYF
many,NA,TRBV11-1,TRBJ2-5,TGTGCCAGCAGCTTAGCGCCGGGGGAAGAGACCCAGTACTTC,CASSLAPGEETQYF
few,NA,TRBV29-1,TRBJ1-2,TGCAGCGCAGAGGGCGGTTACTATGGCTACACCTTC,CSAEGGYYGYTF
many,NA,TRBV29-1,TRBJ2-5,TGCAGCGTTGATTTTTCGGGGTGGCAACAAGAGACCCAGTACTTC,CSVDFSGWQQETQYF
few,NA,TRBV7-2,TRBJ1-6,TGTGCCAGCAGCTTAAGCAGGGATTCTAATTCACCCCTCCACTTT,CASSLSRDSNSPLHF
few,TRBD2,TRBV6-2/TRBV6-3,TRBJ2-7,TGTGCCACCTTAGCGGGAGGGCCAAAAGCCTACGAGCAGTACTTC,CATLAGGPKAYEQYF
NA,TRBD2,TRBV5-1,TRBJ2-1,TGCGCCAGCAGCTTACCGGGACTAAGGAACAATGAGCAGTTCTTC,CASSLPGLRNNEQFF
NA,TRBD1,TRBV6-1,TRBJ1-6,TGTGCCAGCAGTGTCCCCGGGACAGGGAGTTCACCCCTCCACTTT,CASSVPGTGSSPLHF
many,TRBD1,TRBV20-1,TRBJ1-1,TGCAGTGCTAGAACCGTAGGGGGCGCGGACACTGAAGCTTTCTTT,CSARTVGGADTEAFF
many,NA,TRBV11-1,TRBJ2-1,TGTGCCAGCAGCTTAGCCCTAGCTGTTGACAATGAGCAGTTCTTC,CASSLALAVDNEQFF
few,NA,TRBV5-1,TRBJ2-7,TGCGCCAGCAGCTTGGCCGGCGAGGGGATCGTGTCCTACGAGCAGTACTTC,CASSLAGEGIVSYEQYF
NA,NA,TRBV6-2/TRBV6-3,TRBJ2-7,TGTGCCAGCAGTTACTCGAGTATCACCGATTACGAGCAGTACTTC,CASSYSSITDYEQYF
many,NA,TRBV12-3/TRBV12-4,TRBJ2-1,TGTGCCAGCAGTAAGGCCAATGAGCAGTTCTTC,CASSKANEQFF
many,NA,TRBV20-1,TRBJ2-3,TGCAGTGCTCTTCTAGAATTGCGCACAGATACGCAGTATTTT,CSALLELRTDTQYF
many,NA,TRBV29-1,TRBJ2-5,TGCAGCGTCCAGGACCCAACGATAGAGACCCAGTACTTC,CSVQDPTIETQYF
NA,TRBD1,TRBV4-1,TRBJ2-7,TGCGCCAGCAGCCGATCCAGACAGGGCACCTACGAGCAGTACTTC,CASSRSRQGTYEQYF
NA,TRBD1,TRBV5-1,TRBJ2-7,TGCGCCAGCAGGCCGGGACAGGAGTCCTACGAGCAGTACTTC,CASRPGQESYEQYF
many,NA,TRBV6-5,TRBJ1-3,TGTGCCAGCAGTTACTTTTCAGGGGCCCGAAACACCATATATTTT,CASSYFSGARNTIYF
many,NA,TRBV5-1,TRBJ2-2,TGCGCCAGCAGAAGCCTCAGGGACACCGGGGAGCTGTTTTTT,CASRSLRDTGELFF
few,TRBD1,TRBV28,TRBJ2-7,TGTGCCAGCACCCTGACAGGGGGCGGTTACGAGCAGTACTTC,CASTLTGGGYEQYF
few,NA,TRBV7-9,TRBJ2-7,TGTGCCAGCAGCTTAGTAGCGGAGGACTACGAGCAGTACTTC,CASSLVAEDYEQYF
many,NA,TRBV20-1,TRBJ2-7,TGCAGTACTCGTCCGCTTACAGCTTACGAGCAGTACTTC,CSTRPLTAYEQYF
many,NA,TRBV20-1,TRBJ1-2,TGCAGTGCTAGTGAAGGGGCGAACTATGGCTACACCTTC,CSASEGANYGYTF
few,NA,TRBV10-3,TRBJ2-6,TGTGCCATCAGTGAGGTCCGTAATCGGCCGGGACACATCTCTGGGGCCAACGTCCTGACTTTC,CAISEVRNRPGHISGANVLTF
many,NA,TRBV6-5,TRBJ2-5,TGTGCCAGCAGTTACACAGTACAAGAGACCCAGTACTTC,CASSYTVQETQYF
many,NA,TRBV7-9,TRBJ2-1,TGTGCCAGCAGCTTAGTGGGTATCTACAATGAGCAGTTCTTC,CASSLVGIYNEQFF
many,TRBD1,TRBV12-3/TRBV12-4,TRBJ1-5,TGTGCCAGCAGTTCCCATTGGACAGGGAATCAGCCCCAGCATTTT,CASSSHWTGNQPQHF
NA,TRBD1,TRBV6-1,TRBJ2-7,TGTGCCAGCCATCCGGGACAGGGGACCTACGAGCAGTACTTC,CASHPGQGTYEQYF
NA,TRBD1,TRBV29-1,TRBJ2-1,TGCAGCGTAGCGCCGGGACAGCCTTACAATGAGCAGTTCTTC,CSVAPGQPYNEQFF
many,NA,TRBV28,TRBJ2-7,TGTGCCAGCAGACCCTTGGCAACATGGGGGAACGAGCAGTACTTC,CASRPLATWGNEQYF
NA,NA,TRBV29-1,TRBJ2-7,TGCAGCGTCGCCCGGGACCAGGAGCAGTACTTC,CSVARDQEQYF
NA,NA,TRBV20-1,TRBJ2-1,TGCAGTGCTAGGGTCGGGCTAGCAGTCATCAATGAGCAGTTCTTC,CSARVGLAVINEQFF
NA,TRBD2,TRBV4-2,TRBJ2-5,TGTGCCAGCAGCCAAGGGACTAGCGGGGGAGAGACCCAGTACTTC,CASSQGTSGGETQYF
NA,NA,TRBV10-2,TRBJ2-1,TGCGCCAGCAGTCAGGACTCCCCCCTTAGTAATGAGCAGTTCTTC,CASSQDSPLSNEQFF
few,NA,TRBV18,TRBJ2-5,TGTGCCAGCTCACCACCAGGGGGAAGAGAGACCCAGTACTTC,CASSPPGGRETQYF
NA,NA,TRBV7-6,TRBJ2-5,TGTGCCAGCAGCCGATGGACAGCCGAAGAGACCCAGTACTTC,CASSRWTAEETQYF
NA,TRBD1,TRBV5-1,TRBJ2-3,TGCGCCAGCAGCTTGGTTGCAGGGGGCGCAGATACGCAGTATTTT,CASSLVAGGADTQYF
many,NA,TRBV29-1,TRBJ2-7,TGCAGCGTTGAGGACAACTACGAGCAGTACTTC,CSVEDNYEQYF
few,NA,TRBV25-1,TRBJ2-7,TGTGCCAGCAGTGAAGACTACCATAGGGAGCAGTACTTC,CASSEDYHREQYF
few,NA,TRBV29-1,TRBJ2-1,TGCAGCGTTGAAGGAATAGCGGAGTACAATGAGCAGTTCTTC,CSVEGIAEYNEQFF
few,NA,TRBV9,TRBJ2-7,TGTGCCAGCAGCGTAGCCCCGCGATCGTCTTCCTACGAGCAGTACTTC,CASSVAPRSSSYEQYF
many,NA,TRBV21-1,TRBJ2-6,TGTGCCAGCAGCAAAGCGCTTGGGACAACTCACCTCTCTGGGGCCAACGTCCTGACTTTC,CASSKALGTTHLSGANVLTF
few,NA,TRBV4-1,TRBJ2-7,TGCGCCAGCAGCCAAGGTGAAGGTTTGGGGAGCGAGCAGTACTTC,CASSQGEGLGSEQYF
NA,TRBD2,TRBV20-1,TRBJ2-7,TGCAGTAGCGGGAGGGGTACCTACGAGCAGTACTTC,CSSGRGTYEQYF